This is a list of T cell receptor beta chains from one sample in a study of blood T cell repertoires in COVID-19. The protocol was immunoSEQ multiplex PCR, while the TCRdb copy is restricted to in-frame clones and leaves out a portion. The data contain around 120,000 clones, over 70% of them seen just once; the ten biggest clones take up 2.3%. The sequencing input was peripheral blood. The receptor source for this set is a man aged 65 to 85 with acute or convalescent COVID-19. The conserved cysteine and the conserved F or W are not part of the CDR3 here. The D gene is left open where the match is weak.

J: TRBJ1-6; V: TRBV19; D: NA; CDR3: ASSILSSYNSPLH
J: TRBJ2-1; V: TRBV3-1/TRBV3-2; D: NA; CDR3: ASSQDGLHNEQF
J: TRBJ2-2; V: TRBV18; D: TRBD1; CDR3: ASSPKGQQNTGELF
J: TRBJ2-2; V: TRBV6-2/TRBV6-3; D: NA; CDR3: ASRPGGTNTGELF
J: TRBJ1-1; V: TRBV6-6; D: TRBD1; CDR3: ATTNQGQFEAF
J: TRBJ2-3; V: TRBV9; D: NA; CDR3: ASSVEGAIPTDTQY
J: TRBJ1-1; V: TRBV5-1; D: NA; CDR3: ASSLFGSRANTEAF
J: TRBJ1-5; V: TRBV4-3; D: NA; CDR3: ASSLQTGSNQPQH
J: TRBJ1-5; V: TRBV19; D: NA; CDR3: ASILGSGQNSNQPQH
J: TRBJ1-2; V: TRBV24-1; D: TRBD1; CDR3: ATSDFGTGAGYT
J: TRBJ2-5; V: TRBV5-1; D: TRBD2; CDR3: ASSGLAGLQETQY
J: TRBJ2-5; V: TRBV7-8; D: NA; CDR3: ASSQWGGPQETQY
J: TRBJ1-5; V: TRBV2; D: TRBD1; CDR3: ATRDRGTNQPQH
J: TRBJ2-1; V: TRBV29-1; D: NA; CDR3: SVVTGGVNEQF
J: TRBJ1-1; V: TRBV4-2; D: NA; CDR3: ASSQAPDRVNTEAF
J: TRBJ2-1; V: TRBV2; D: TRBD1; CDR3: ASSRTGLGNEQF
J: TRBJ2-7; V: TRBV5-1; D: TRBD1; CDR3: ASSLDRVNEQY
J: TRBJ2-7; V: TRBV6-1; D: TRBD2; CDR3: ASSDTGTSGATYEQY
J: TRBJ2-3; V: TRBV3-1/TRBV3-2; D: TRBD1; CDR3: ASSLSRTGSTDTQY
J: TRBJ1-2; V: TRBV30; D: NA; CDR3: AWADMNYGYT
J: TRBJ2-3; V: TRBV27; D: NA; CDR3: ASQGPGDTQY
J: TRBJ1-3; V: TRBV5-4; D: NA; CDR3: ASSLRGGSGNTIY
J: TRBJ2-2; V: TRBV11-2; D: NA; CDR3: ASSSGHLGGELF
J: TRBJ2-3; V: TRBV4-2; D: TRBD2; CDR3: APPHPPGGGGGITDTQY
J: TRBJ1-3; V: TRBV3-1/TRBV3-2; D: NA; CDR3: ASSQYWTAGNTIY
J: TRBJ1-5; V: TRBV3-1/TRBV3-2; D: NA; CDR3: ASSQGSRFQPQH
J: TRBJ2-1; V: TRBV6-2/TRBV6-3; D: NA; CDR3: ASSYRDYNEQF
J: TRBJ1-1; V: TRBV9; D: TRBD1; CDR3: ASSAGTDFMNTEAF
J: TRBJ2-7; V: TRBV12-3/TRBV12-4; D: TRBD1; CDR3: ASGRQGNEQY
J: TRBJ2-7; V: TRBV6-2/TRBV6-3; D: NA; CDR3: ASSRDNYEQY
J: TRBJ2-5; V: TRBV29-1; D: NA; CDR3: SVATGNQETQY
J: TRBJ2-1; V: TRBV29-1; D: NA; CDR3: SVPLPGFNEQF
J: TRBJ1-6; V: TRBV10-3; D: TRBD1; CDR3: AISVGQVTNSPLH
J: TRBJ2-5; V: TRBV3-1/TRBV3-2; D: NA; CDR3: ASSTTSLETQY
J: TRBJ2-3; V: TRBV5-8; D: NA; CDR3: ASSLAAGTRDTQY
J: TRBJ2-7; V: TRBV5-1; D: TRBD1; CDR3: ASSLAHLGQGYEQY
J: TRBJ1-2; V: TRBV12-3/TRBV12-4; D: NA; CDR3: ASSRQSNYGYT
J: TRBJ2-3; V: TRBV5-1; D: TRBD2; CDR3: ASSIAGGPTTDTQY
J: TRBJ2-2; V: TRBV18; D: TRBD1; CDR3: ASSRQGPPAGELF
J: TRBJ2-3; V: TRBV5-1; D: NA; CDR3: ASSLIQGVDTQY
J: TRBJ2-5; V: TRBV7-2; D: TRBD1; CDR3: ASSPGGPTLGETQY
J: TRBJ1-2; V: TRBV13; D: TRBD1; CDR3: ASSPGQGSGYT
J: TRBJ2-7; V: TRBV27; D: TRBD1; CDR3: ASSYRDRVYEQY
J: TRBJ2-5; V: TRBV5-1; D: NA; CDR3: ASSLGSSQETQY
J: TRBJ1-6; V: TRBV7-8; D: NA; CDR3: ASSLFLRSSYNSPLH
J: TRBJ1-4; V: TRBV19; D: NA; CDR3: ASSIGGRVNEKLF
J: TRBJ1-2; V: TRBV7-2; D: NA; CDR3: ASSLSSGGGYGYT
J: TRBJ1-2; V: TRBV9; D: TRBD1; CDR3: ASSAKTGGGYGYT
J: TRBJ1-1; V: TRBV18; D: NA; CDR3: ASSPQSGEAF
J: TRBJ2-5; V: TRBV7-8; D: TRBD2; CDR3: ASSVAGLAGEETQY
J: TRBJ1-5; V: TRBV23-1; D: NA; CDR3: ASSQSAPRGEDSNQPQH
J: TRBJ1-1; V: TRBV3-1/TRBV3-2; D: NA; CDR3: ASSLGGSSTEAF